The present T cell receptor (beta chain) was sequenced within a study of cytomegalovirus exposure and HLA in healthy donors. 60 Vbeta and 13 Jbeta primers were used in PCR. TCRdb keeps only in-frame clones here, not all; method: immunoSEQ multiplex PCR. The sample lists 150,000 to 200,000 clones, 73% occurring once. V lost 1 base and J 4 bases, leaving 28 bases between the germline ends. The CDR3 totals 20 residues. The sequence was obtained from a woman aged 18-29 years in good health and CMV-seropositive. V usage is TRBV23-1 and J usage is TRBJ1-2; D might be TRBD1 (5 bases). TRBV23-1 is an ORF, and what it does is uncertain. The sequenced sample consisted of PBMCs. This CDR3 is CASSQFFQGLPFVVSYGYTF. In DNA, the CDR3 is TGCGCCAGCAGTCAATTCTTCCAGGGACTTCCGTTTGTGGTAAGCTATGGCTACACCTTC.